The rows below give T cell receptor beta chains drawn from one sample of a study of blood T cell repertoires in COVID-19. Some clones are missing from TCRdb's copy, which holds only in-frame ones; the method was immunoSEQ multiplex PCR. The sample lists some 200,000 clones, almost 85% occurring once. The specimen sequenced was peripheral blood. Every receptor here comes from a human donor with acute or convalescent COVID-19. The donor label of this sample is uncertain. Both conserved end residues are part of each CDR3. The order of the fields is D gene, clone size, V gene, J gene, CDR3 protein, CDR3 DNA. A D gene is named only where the DNA matches it firmly. For some rows the clone size is stated as once, few or many, or as a class when expanded; others skip it.

d_call: TRBD2; clone_size: -; v_call: TRBV15; j_call: TRBJ2-3; cdr3_aa: CATSRDVRSGRATDTQYF; cdr3_nt: TGTGCCACCAGCAGAGATGTTCGGAGCGGGAGGGCCACAGATACGCAGTATTTT
d_call: TRBD2; clone_size: -; v_call: TRBV29-1; j_call: TRBJ2-7; cdr3_aa: CSVPRGDEQYF; cdr3_nt: TGCAGCGTTCCCCGGGGGGACGAGCAGTACTTC
d_call: TRBD1; clone_size: -; v_call: TRBV18; j_call: TRBJ2-3; cdr3_aa: CASSATDRVGTDTQYF; cdr3_nt: TGTGCCAGCTCAGCCACGGACAGGGTCGGCACAGATACGCAGTATTTT
d_call: TRBD1; clone_size: -; v_call: TRBV6-2/TRBV6-3; j_call: TRBJ1-2; cdr3_aa: CASSYSPGQGSYGYTF; cdr3_nt: TGTGCCAGCAGTTACTCGCCGGGACAGGGATCCTATGGCTACACCTTC
d_call: -; clone_size: -; v_call: TRBV18; j_call: TRBJ1-3; cdr3_aa: CASSPLPTGQAGNTIYF; cdr3_nt: TGTGCCAGCTCACCACTTCCAACCGGACAAGCCGGAAACACCATATATTTT
d_call: TRBD2; clone_size: -; v_call: TRBV5-6; j_call: TRBJ2-2; cdr3_aa: CASSPSGRATGELFF; cdr3_nt: TGTGCCAGCAGCCCCAGCGGGAGGGCGACCGGGGAGCTGTTTTTT
d_call: TRBD2; clone_size: -; v_call: TRBV4-1; j_call: TRBJ2-2; cdr3_aa: CASSQAGTTNTGELFF; cdr3_nt: TGCGCCAGCAGCCAAGCCGGGACTACGAACACCGGGGAGCTGTTTTTT
d_call: -; clone_size: once; v_call: TRBV11-1; j_call: TRBJ1-2; cdr3_aa: CASGRGYGYTF; cdr3_nt: TGTGCCAGCGGCAGGGGCTATGGCTACACCTTC
d_call: -; clone_size: -; v_call: TRBV6-6; j_call: TRBJ1-5; cdr3_aa: CASSYGAIRNNQPQHF; cdr3_nt: TGTGCCAGCAGTTACGGAGCGATTCGGAATAATCAGCCCCAGCATTTT
d_call: -; clone_size: -; v_call: TRBV19; j_call: TRBJ2-1; cdr3_aa: CASSIVLSDIHNEQFF; cdr3_nt: TGTGCCAGTAGTATCGTCCTGAGCGATATACACAATGAGCAGTTCTTC
d_call: TRBD2; clone_size: -; v_call: TRBV5-1; j_call: TRBJ2-3; cdr3_aa: CASSLTSGRSTDTQYF; cdr3_nt: TGCGCCAGCAGCTTGACTAGCGGGCGAAGCACAGATACGCAGTATTTT
d_call: -; clone_size: -; v_call: TRBV5-4; j_call: TRBJ1-4; cdr3_aa: CASSLNQGGREKLFF; cdr3_nt: TGTGCCAGCAGCTTGAATCAGGGTGGAAGGGAAAAACTGTTTTTT
d_call: TRBD1; clone_size: few; v_call: TRBV30; j_call: TRBJ1-1; cdr3_aa: CAWSAGWAGGRTEAFF; cdr3_nt: TGTGCCTGGAGTGCAGGATGGGCAGGGGGCAGAACTGAAGCTTTCTTT
d_call: -; clone_size: -; v_call: TRBV7-9; j_call: TRBJ1-5; cdr3_aa: CASSPAAGSRNQPQHF; cdr3_nt: TGTGCCAGCAGCCCCGCCGCTGGCAGTCGCAATCAGCCCCAGCATTTT
d_call: -; clone_size: once; v_call: TRBV4-1; j_call: TRBJ1-1; cdr3_aa: CASSQGQGTNTEAFF; cdr3_nt: TGCGCCAGCAGCCAAGGGCAGGGGACGAACACTGAAGCTTTCTTT
d_call: TRBD1; clone_size: -; v_call: TRBV19; j_call: TRBJ2-5; cdr3_aa: CASSLGQGVSETQYF; cdr3_nt: TGTGCCAGTAGCCTGGGACAGGGAGTGTCAGAGACCCAGTACTTC
d_call: TRBD2; clone_size: -; v_call: TRBV19; j_call: TRBJ2-1; cdr3_aa: CASSRLAGSFEQFF; cdr3_nt: TGTGCCAGTAGTAGACTAGCGGGGTCCTTTGAGCAGTTCTTC
d_call: -; clone_size: -; v_call: TRBV7-2; j_call: TRBJ2-7; cdr3_aa: CASSSEGEGPYEQYF; cdr3_nt: TGTGCCAGCAGCTCGGAGGGGGAGGGCCCCTACGAGCAGTACTTC
d_call: -; clone_size: -; v_call: TRBV28; j_call: TRBJ2-1; cdr3_aa: CASREGVSYNEQFF; cdr3_nt: TGTGCCAGCAGGGAGGGAGTTTCCTACAATGAGCAGTTCTTC
d_call: TRBD1; clone_size: -; v_call: TRBV7-2; j_call: TRBJ2-1; cdr3_aa: CASSPRTGNEQFF; cdr3_nt: TGTGCCAGCAGCCCTAGGACAGGGAATGAGCAGTTCTTC
d_call: -; clone_size: -; v_call: TRBV6-1; j_call: TRBJ2-3; cdr3_aa: CASSEGRGRDTQYF; cdr3_nt: TGTGCCAGCAGTGAAGGCAGGGGCCGGGATACGCAGTATTTT
d_call: TRBD1; clone_size: -; v_call: TRBV15; j_call: TRBJ1-1; cdr3_aa: CATVGRTGGNTEAFF; cdr3_nt: TGTGCCACCGTGGGCCGGACAGGGGGAAACACTGAAGCTTTCTTT
d_call: TRBD1; clone_size: -; v_call: TRBV9; j_call: TRBJ1-2; cdr3_aa: CASSVEGQLNYGYTF; cdr3_nt: TGTGCCAGCAGCGTAGAGGGACAGCTTAACTATGGCTACACCTTC
d_call: -; clone_size: -; v_call: TRBV19; j_call: TRBJ2-3; cdr3_aa: CASTPAGINTQYF; cdr3_nt: TGTGCCAGTACCCCCGCCGGGATAAATACGCAGTATTTT
d_call: -; clone_size: -; v_call: TRBV18; j_call: TRBJ2-7; cdr3_aa: CASSRTSLKDEQYF; cdr3_nt: TGTGCCAGCTCACGGACTTCCCTCAAGGACGAGCAGTACTTC
d_call: TRBD1; clone_size: -; v_call: TRBV6-1; j_call: TRBJ2-7; cdr3_aa: CASSEIPGQAFGYEQYF; cdr3_nt: TGTGCCAGCAGTGAAATCCCCGGACAGGCTTTTGGCTACGAGCAGTACTTC
d_call: -; clone_size: -; v_call: TRBV6-5; j_call: TRBJ1-1; cdr3_aa: CASSYSTGGRTEAFF; cdr3_nt: TGTGCCAGCAGTTACTCGACGGGGGGGAGGACTGAAGCTTTCTTT
d_call: -; clone_size: few; v_call: TRBV4-3; j_call: TRBJ2-3; cdr3_aa: CASKRSIVGTDTQYF; cdr3_nt: TGCGCCAGCAAGAGGAGTATCGTCGGCACAGATACGCAGTATTTT
d_call: TRBD1; clone_size: few; v_call: TRBV27; j_call: TRBJ1-3; cdr3_aa: CASTTGQGQGNTIYF; cdr3_nt: TGTGCCAGCACCACCGGACAGGGGCAAGGAAACACCATATATTTT
d_call: -; clone_size: -; v_call: TRBV20-1; j_call: TRBJ2-1; cdr3_aa: CSPIDNEQFF; cdr3_nt: TGCAGTCCCATTGACAATGAGCAGTTCTTC
d_call: TRBD1; clone_size: few; v_call: TRBV3-1/TRBV3-2; j_call: TRBJ2-1; cdr3_aa: CASSRTGGTYNEQFF; cdr3_nt: TGTGCCAGCAGCCGCACAGGGGGCACCTACAATGAGCAGTTCTTC
d_call: -; clone_size: -; v_call: TRBV7-8; j_call: TRBJ1-2; cdr3_aa: CASSLEAGVYGYTF; cdr3_nt: TGTGCCAGCAGCTTAGAAGCAGGGGTCTATGGCTACACCTTC
d_call: -; clone_size: -; v_call: TRBV9; j_call: TRBJ2-3; cdr3_aa: CASSVGGTGTDTQYF; cdr3_nt: TGTGCCAGCAGCGTAGGGGGGACTGGCACAGATACGCAGTATTTT
d_call: -; clone_size: -; v_call: TRBV19; j_call: TRBJ1-1; cdr3_aa: CASSGSEGSTEAFF; cdr3_nt: TGTGCCAGTAGTGGATCGGAGGGATCAACTGAAGCTTTCTTT
d_call: -; clone_size: -; v_call: TRBV11-2; j_call: TRBJ2-7; cdr3_aa: CASSLGGPARGQYF; cdr3_nt: TGTGCCAGCAGCTTAGGCGGGCCCGCTCGGGGGCAGTACTTC
d_call: -; clone_size: -; v_call: TRBV28; j_call: TRBJ2-1; cdr3_aa: CASSPAGSSPYNEQFF; cdr3_nt: TGTGCCAGCAGTCCTGCGGGCAGCTCACCCTACAATGAGCAGTTCTTC
d_call: TRBD1; clone_size: few; v_call: TRBV5-1; j_call: TRBJ1-1; cdr3_aa: CASSLGQGFKEAFF; cdr3_nt: TGCGCCAGCAGTCTCGGACAGGGGTTTAAGGAAGCTTTCTTT
d_call: TRBD1; clone_size: -; v_call: TRBV27; j_call: TRBJ1-5; cdr3_aa: CASSQWTGFEQPQHF; cdr3_nt: TGTGCCAGCAGTCAGTGGACAGGGTTCGAACAGCCCCAGCATTTT
d_call: TRBD1; clone_size: -; v_call: TRBV30; j_call: TRBJ2-2; cdr3_aa: CAWMYRGRGRVLNTGELFF; cdr3_nt: TGTGCCTGGATGTACCGCGGCAGGGGGCGCGTGCTGAACACCGGGGAGCTGTTTTTT
d_call: TRBD2; clone_size: -; v_call: TRBV18; j_call: TRBJ2-3; cdr3_aa: CASWARGKDTQYF; cdr3_nt: TGTGCCAGCTGGGCGCGGGGGAAAGATACGCAGTATTTT
d_call: TRBD2; clone_size: -; v_call: TRBV15; j_call: TRBJ2-1; cdr3_aa: CATSALPNSILAGRNNEQFF; cdr3_nt: TGTGCCACCAGCGCACTACCTAACAGTATACTAGCGGGAAGAAACAATGAGCAGTTCTTC
d_call: -; clone_size: -; v_call: TRBV14; j_call: TRBJ2-7; cdr3_aa: CASSQAPGPPHEQYF; cdr3_nt: TGTGCCAGCAGCCAAGCCCCTGGCCCCCCCCACGAGCAGTACTTC
d_call: -; clone_size: -; v_call: TRBV5-1; j_call: TRBJ1-2; cdr3_aa: CASSSPEGVEGYTF; cdr3_nt: TGCGCCAGCAGCTCGCCCGAGGGGGTTGAAGGCTACACCTTC
d_call: TRBD2; clone_size: few; v_call: TRBV28; j_call: TRBJ2-3; cdr3_aa: CASSTSGRAWSTDTQYF; cdr3_nt: TGTGCCAGCAGTACTAGCGGGAGGGCTTGGAGCACAGATACGCAGTATTTT
d_call: TRBD1; clone_size: -; v_call: TRBV2; j_call: TRBJ1-2; cdr3_aa: CASSPQGTGKSNYGYTF; cdr3_nt: TGTGCCAGCAGCCCACAAGGGACAGGGAAGTCTAACTATGGCTACACCTTC
d_call: TRBD1; clone_size: -; v_call: TRBV7-2; j_call: TRBJ1-5; cdr3_aa: CASSSTGVGNQPQHF; cdr3_nt: TGTGCCAGCAGCTCCACAGGGGTGGGCAATCAGCCCCAGCATTTT
d_call: TRBD2; clone_size: -; v_call: TRBV9; j_call: TRBJ2-1; cdr3_aa: CASSVNQGTSGYNEQFF; cdr3_nt: TGTGCCAGCAGCGTGAACCAAGGGACTAGCGGATACAATGAGCAGTTCTTC